This T cell receptor beta chain is drawn from a study of blood T cell repertoires in COVID-19. Study details: Acute and convalescent COVID-19 specimens originated in the United States, Italy and Spain. Sources were T cells, B-cell-depleted T cells, or PBMCs; the material itself was cDNA or gDNA.

J was trimmed by 7 bases and V by 4 bases; bases with no gene match: 10. CDR3 length equals 15 residues. Germline CDR1 and CDR2: SGHTA and FQGNSA. Per the authors' pipeline: Amplification of reference gene primers provided the estimated nucleated cell counts. Clones were sequenced by immunoSEQ multiplex PCR, and TCRdb holds only the in-frame ones, with some missing. V, J and clone size reflect that table, while D and trimming were determined from the DNA. The table records roughly 21,000 clones, 83% of them present only once. The genes are TRBV7-2 and TRBJ1-2, with 9 bases aligning to TRBD1. Input material: peripheral blood. This clonotype was sampled from a human donor in a cohort sampled during active COVID-19. The CDR3 sequence is CASSSPGTGTAGYTF. Here the CDR3 DNA reads TGTGCCAGCAGCTCCCCCGGGACAGGGACGGCTGGCTACACCTTC. Supplemented by reference TRBV7-2 and TRBJ1-2, the full variable domain reads GAGVSQSPSNKVTEKGKDVELRCDPISGHTALYWYRQSLGQGLEFLIYFQGNSAPDKSGLPSDRFSAERTGGSVSTLTIQRTQQEDSAVYLCASSSPGTGTAGYTFGSGTRLTVV.